These T cell receptor beta chains were read from a single sample in a study of post-analysis software for immune sequencing data. TCRdb redid the calling of the PCR reads with MiXCR, one entry per CDR3 protein. The sample has hundreds of thousands of distinct CDR3 sequences, approximately 30% seen once. The sequencing input was blood. Receptor source: a girl between 5 and 17 years old with multiple sclerosis. The CDR3 runs from the conserved cysteine through the conserved F or W. The D gene is left open where the match is weak. A row's size may be missing; if present it is once, few, many or a size class.

J gene: TRBJ2-5
D gene: .
V gene: TRBV7-2
clone size: .
CDR3 DNA: TGTGCCAGCAGCACAAATGGGGAGACCCAGTACTTC
CDR3 protein: CASSTNGETQYF

J gene: TRBJ1-2
D gene: .
V gene: TRBV27
clone size: .
CDR3 DNA: TGTGCCAGCAGTTTACGGCAGGGTACCCACTACACCTTC
CDR3 protein: CASSLRQGTHYTF

J gene: TRBJ1-2
D gene: .
V gene: TRBV2
clone size: few
CDR3 DNA: TGTGCCAGCAGTGAAGCGATGAGGCACAGGGACGGCTACACCTTC
CDR3 protein: CASSEAMRHRDGYTF

J gene: TRBJ2-3
D gene: TRBD2
V gene: TRBV20-1
clone size: .
CDR3 DNA: TGCAGTGCCAACCAAGCCGGGACTAGACCTTATGCAGATACGCAGTATTTT
CDR3 protein: CSANQAGTRPYADTQYF

J gene: TRBJ2-5
D gene: .
V gene: TRBV20-1
clone size: many
CDR3 DNA: TGCAGTGCTAGAGATACCCAAAAAGCGACCCAGTACTTC
CDR3 protein: CSARDTQKATQYF

J gene: TRBJ2-1
D gene: .
V gene: TRBV11-3
clone size: few
CDR3 DNA: TGTGCCAGCAGTATTTTAAGGAATGAGCAGTTCTTC
CDR3 protein: CASSILRNEQFF

J gene: TRBJ2-3
D gene: .
V gene: TRBV29-1
clone size: .
CDR3 DNA: TGCAGCGTTGAAATTGGGAGGAAGGGGGGCCCGGCGTATTTT
CDR3 protein: CSVEIGRKGGPAYF

J gene: TRBJ2-6
D gene: .
V gene: TRBV28
clone size: .
CDR3 DNA: TGTGCCAGCAGGCCTACAGGGAGAGGGGCCAACGTCCTGACTTTC
CDR3 protein: CASRPTGRGANVLTF

J gene: TRBJ2-7
D gene: TRBD2
V gene: TRBV20-1
clone size: few
CDR3 DNA: TGCAGTGTGCCCCAGCGGGAGTGCTACGAGCAGTACTTC
CDR3 protein: CSVPQRECYEQYF

J gene: TRBJ1-1
D gene: TRBD1
V gene: TRBV28
clone size: once
CDR3 DNA: TGTGCCAGCAGTTCACAGGGGAATGAAGCTTTCTTT
CDR3 protein: CASSSQGNEAFF

J gene: TRBJ2-3
D gene: .
V gene: TRBV7-8
clone size: .
CDR3 DNA: TGTGCCAGCAGCTTATTAGAAATTACCAGTACGCAGTATTTT
CDR3 protein: CASSLLEITSTQYF

J gene: TRBJ2-2
D gene: .
V gene: TRBV4-3
clone size: .
CDR3 DNA: TGCGCCAGCAGCCAAGAAAAAGGGCTGGGAGAGCTGTTTTTT
CDR3 protein: CASSQEKGLGELFF

J gene: TRBJ2-3
D gene: .
V gene: TRBV7-2
clone size: .
CDR3 DNA: TGTGCCAGCAGCCCCCGAGGGGGGGCGGCAAGCACAGATACGCAGTATTTT
CDR3 protein: CASSPRGGAASTDTQYF

J gene: TRBJ1-5
D gene: TRBD1
V gene: TRBV28
clone size: .
CDR3 DNA: TGTGCCAGCAGAAACGGACAGGCCGGCAATCAGCCCCAGCATTTT
CDR3 protein: CASRNGQAGNQPQHF

J gene: TRBJ2-3
D gene: TRBD2
V gene: TRBV6-2/TRBV6-3
clone size: few
CDR3 DNA: TGTGCCAGCAGTTACGAGGCGGGAGGGCCGGTTACAGATACGCAGTATTTT
CDR3 protein: CASSYEAGGPVTDTQYF

J gene: TRBJ2-7
D gene: .
V gene: TRBV20-1
clone size: .
CDR3 DNA: TGCAGTGCCTTGGGGGCCACGGATGTTGGCTACGAGCAGTACTTC
CDR3 protein: CSALGATDVGYEQYF

J gene: TRBJ2-5
D gene: .
V gene: TRBV20-1
clone size: .
CDR3 DNA: TGCAGTGCTAGCACCCTGCTCCAAGAGACCCAGTACTTC
CDR3 protein: CSASTLLQETQYF

J gene: TRBJ2-1
D gene: TRBD2
V gene: TRBV5-1
clone size: .
CDR3 DNA: TGCGCCAGCAGACGGACTAGCGGGAGTAGAAATGAGCAGTTCTTC
CDR3 protein: CASRRTSGSRNEQFF

J gene: TRBJ2-7
D gene: .
V gene: TRBV7-9
clone size: .
CDR3 DNA: TGTGCCAGCAGCCAAGATTTGGTTGGGTCCTACGAGCAGTACTTC
CDR3 protein: CASSQDLVGSYEQYF

J gene: TRBJ2-3
D gene: .
V gene: TRBV20-1
clone size: few
CDR3 DNA: TGCAGTGCTAGTTACGACCCGGATACGCAGTATTTT
CDR3 protein: CSASYDPDTQYF

J gene: TRBJ2-2
D gene: TRBD2
V gene: TRBV20-1
clone size: .
CDR3 DNA: TGCACCGGGGGGGGGATTAACACCGGGGAGCTGTTTTTT
CDR3 protein: CTGGGINTGELFF

J gene: TRBJ2-5
D gene: .
V gene: TRBV12-3/TRBV12-4
clone size: many
CDR3 DNA: TGTGCCAGCAGCCGCGGGACACGTCAAGAGACCCAGTACTTC
CDR3 protein: CASSRGTRQETQYF

J gene: TRBJ1-5
D gene: .
V gene: TRBV11-2
clone size: .
CDR3 DNA: TGTGCCAGCAGCCCCTGGGGTGGGGCGCAGGGACAGCCCCAGCATTTT
CDR3 protein: CASSPWGGAQGQPQHF

J gene: TRBJ1-2
D gene: .
V gene: TRBV20-1
clone size: .
CDR3 DNA: TGCAGTGCTAGCCCCGTAGCTAACTATGGCTACACCTTC
CDR3 protein: CSASPVANYGYTF

J gene: TRBJ1-6
D gene: .
V gene: TRBV9
clone size: .
CDR3 DNA: TGTGCCAGCAGCCCCCGGGGGAGGGGGATTTCACCCCTCCACTTT
CDR3 protein: CASSPRGRGISPLHF

J gene: TRBJ2-7
D gene: .
V gene: TRBV5-1
clone size: few
CDR3 DNA: TGCGCCAGCAGCTTGAAAGACAGGAACTACGAGCAGTACTTC
CDR3 protein: CASSLKDRNYEQYF

J gene: TRBJ2-4
D gene: .
V gene: TRBV10-2
clone size: few
CDR3 DNA: TGCGCCAGCAGTGAGTCTGGGGGGATCAAAAACATTCAGTACTTC
CDR3 protein: CASSESGGIKNIQYF

J gene: TRBJ2-7
D gene: TRBD1
V gene: TRBV15
clone size: few
CDR3 DNA: TGTGCCACCAGCAGAGATCGGGGGACAGGGACCTACGAGCAGTACTTC
CDR3 protein: CATSRDRGTGTYEQYF

J gene: TRBJ2-3
D gene: TRBD2
V gene: TRBV6-4
clone size: .
CDR3 DNA: TGTGCCAGCAGCATTAGCGGGAGTCGCCCAGATACGCAGTATTTT
CDR3 protein: CASSISGSRPDTQYF

J gene: TRBJ1-1
D gene: .
V gene: TRBV29-1
clone size: once
CDR3 DNA: TGCAGCGTTGAACTTCGTGAAGGAGCTTTCTTT
CDR3 protein: CSVELREGAFF

J gene: TRBJ2-7
D gene: .
V gene: TRBV18
clone size: .
CDR3 DNA: TGTGCCAGCTCCGTCCGTATTGACGAGCAGTACTTC
CDR3 protein: CASSVRIDEQYF

J gene: TRBJ2-1
D gene: .
V gene: TRBV14
clone size: .
CDR3 DNA: TGTGCCAGCAGCCAAGCGACTTTCGGTGAGCAGTTCTTC
CDR3 protein: CASSQATFGEQFF

J gene: TRBJ2-6
D gene: .
V gene: TRBV5-1
clone size: few
CDR3 DNA: TGCGCCAGCAACTTGTCAGGATCTGGGGCCAACGTCCTGACTTTC
CDR3 protein: CASNLSGSGANVLTF

J gene: TRBJ1-1
D gene: .
V gene: TRBV20-1
clone size: .
CDR3 DNA: TGCAGTGCTAGAGTTTCAGGGCGGGTGAACACTGAAGCTTTCTTT
CDR3 protein: CSARVSGRVNTEAFF